Below are 15 T cell receptor beta chains sequenced from a single sample in a study of shared clonotypes between healthy human individuals. TCRdb keeps only in-frame clones here, not all; method: immunoSEQ multiplex PCR. This sample has roughly 2 million clones; 90% to 95% occur once, and the top ten carry 0.13%. Sequenced sample: naive CD4+ T cells sorted from blood. Subset denoted: CD45RA+ positively selected. These receptors came from a man aged 18 to 30 in good health.

About this clone itself: Other nucleotide sequences in the sample specify the same CDR3. V is TRBV7-3 and J is TRBJ2-7; D is perhaps TRBD1 (6 bases). CDR3 length equals 14 residues. CDR1 and CDR2 from the germline V gene are SGHTA and FQGTGA. The ends were cut back, 5 bases at V and 2 bases at J, with 13 bases in the middle. CDR3 bases: TGTGCCAGCAGCCCCCCGGACAGACCCTACGAGCAGTACTTC. Its translation: CASSPPDRPYEQYF.

The rearrangement joins TRBV7-2 to TRBJ1-6; D unresolved. The CDR3 length is 15 residues. Trimming removed 2 bases from V and 7 bases from J, with 12 bases in between. The germline V gene encodes CDR1 SGHTA and CDR2 FQGNSA. For the CDR3, the DNA is TGTGCCAGCAGCTTAAGGGAGTTGGGCAATTCACCCCTCCACTTT. It codes for CASSLRELGNSPLHF.

The chain uses TRBV5-1 and TRBJ2-2; the match to TRBD2 covers 10 bases. The CDR3 runs to 16 residues. Germline V CDR1 and CDR2: SGHRS, YFSETQ. Trimming cost V 3 bases and J 4 bases; bases outside gene matches: 6. DNA of the CDR3: TGCGCCAGCAGCTCCACTAGCGGGGCTACCACCGGGGAGCTGTTTTTT. Its protein product is CASSSTSGATTGELFF.

The CDR3 is CASSDMGGAETQYF. CDR3 sequence (DNA): TGTGCCAGCAGTGATATGGGGGGGGCAGAGACCCAGTACTTC. The chain has TRBV2 and TRBJ2-5; a weak D match, TRBD2 (7 bases). Germline CDR1 SNHLY, CDR2 FYNNEI. The CDR3 covers 14 residues. V was cut by 3 bases and J by 4 bases, with 12 bases left in between.

This clone was observed a handful of times. This sample includes further DNA sequences coding for the same CDR3. The rearrangement uses TRBV18 and TRBJ2-1; a possible D gene is TRBD2 (5 bases). Trimming left V 3 bases short and J 2 bases short, with 5 bases between. The germline gives CDR1 KGHSH, CDR2 LQKENI. The CDR3 is made up of 13 amino acids. CDR3 DNA sequence: TGTGCCAGCTCACCTAGCGCCTACAATGAGCAGTTCTTC. This sequence encodes CASSPSAYNEQFF.

The chain uses TRBV2 and TRBJ2-5; 10 bases agree with TRBD1. This CDR3 has 15 residues. From germline, CDR1 is SNHLY and CDR2 FYNNEI. V lost 5 bases, J lost 3 bases, and 6 bases stayed unmatched. The CDR3 bases are TGTGCCAGCAGTTCAGCCGGGACAGGGGAAGAGACCCAGTACTTC. This codes for CASSSAGTGEETQYF.

Of note for this clone: The junction differs from germline at one of its ends, possibly a read error. The chain joins TRBV7-7 to TRBJ2-3; D may be TRBD1 (6 bases). This CDR3 region has 12 residues. Germline assignment: CDR1 SSHAT and CDR2 FNYEAQ (reference sequence). CDR3 DNA: TGTGCTAGCAGCACAGGGTCCGATACGCAGTATTTT. Translating gives CASSTGSDTQYF.

This sequence joins TRBV25-1 and TRBJ1-6; 7 bases map to TRBD1. Germline V CDR1 and CDR2: MGHDK, SYGVNS. The CDR3 is made up of 16 amino acids. V lost 4 bases, J lost 6 bases, and 9 bases stayed unmatched. This CDR3 is CASSAYPGQSNSPLHF. The DNA of the CDR3 is TGTGCCAGCAGTGCCTATCCGGGACAGAGTAATTCACCCCTCCACTTT.

The chain recombines TRBV2 with TRBJ1-3, with D tentatively TRBD1 (5 bases). The germline V gene encodes CDR1 SNHLY and CDR2 FYNNEI. The CDR3 has 14 residues. Trimming stripped 6 bases from V and 0 bases from J, with 9 bases between. CDR3 coding DNA: TGTGCCAGCAGATTAGACAGCTCTGGAAACACCATATATTTT. This translates into CASRLDSSGNTIYF.

The rearrangement uses TRBV6-5 and TRBJ2-2; D is undetermined. The CDR3 covers 13 residues. V was trimmed by 11 bases and J by 4 bases, leaving 14 bases between them. Germline V gene lookup returns CDR1 MNHEY and CDR2 SVGAGI. The CDR3 region has the DNA TGTGCCGTGAAGAGTCTGTTCACCGGGGAGCTGTTTTTT. Translation gives CAVKSLFTGELFF.

The J gene is TRBJ2-7, the V gene TRBV6-6; 8 bases match TRBD2. From germline, CDR1 is MNHNY and CDR2 SVGAGI (reference sequence). The CDR3 is 15 amino acids. After removal of 1 base from V and 3 bases from J, the junction contained 5 bases not matched to a gene. The CDR3 reads CASSYLTSVRYEQYF. DNA for the CDR3: TGTGCCAGCAGTTACTTGACTAGCGTACGCTACGAGCAGTACTTC.

The table lists this clone with a count of one. The rearrangement uses TRBV14 and TRBJ2-1; D remains unclear. With 8 bases removed from V and 8 bases from J, the gap between germline ends came to 7 bases. This CDR3 region has 10 residues. Germline V gives CDR1 SGHDN, CDR2 FVKESK. This chain's CDR3 is CASERHEQFF. The CDR3 DNA reads as TGTGCCAGCGAGCGCCATGAGCAGTTCTTC.

The chain has TRBV2 and TRBJ2-1; TRBD2 is a possible D gene (6 bases). V was clipped by 0 bases and J by 6 bases, with 12 bases between them. The length of the CDR3 is 15 residues. Germline CDR1 reads SNHLY; CDR2 reads FYNNEI. Here the CDR3 reads CASSEAGTGANEQFF. For the CDR3, the DNA is TGTGCCAGCAGTGAAGCTGGGACGGGAGCCAATGAGCAGTTCTTC.

For this clone: Other DNA sequences in this specimen translate into the identical CDR3. V and J are TRBV18 and TRBJ2-3; 12 positions match TRBD2. The CDR3 consists of 16 residues. CDR1 KGHSH and CDR2 LQKENI come from the germline V gene. After removal of 3 bases from V and 2 bases from J, the junction contained 3 bases not matched to a gene. The CDR3 region has the DNA TGTGCCAGCTCACCCCGACTAGCGGGAGCCACAGATACGCAGTATTTT. Translating gives CASSPRLAGATDTQYF.

This chain links TRBV30 with TRBJ2-3; 10 nucleotides match TRBD1. This CDR3 is 14 amino acids long. The V and J ends lost 1 base and 4 bases, in that order; junction bases with no gene match: 2. Germline values: CDR1 GTSNPN, CDR2 SVGIG (reference sequence). The CDR3 spells CAWSGQGAPDTQYF. Written as DNA, the CDR3 is TGTGCCTGGAGTGGACAGGGGGCCCCAGATACGCAGTATTTT.